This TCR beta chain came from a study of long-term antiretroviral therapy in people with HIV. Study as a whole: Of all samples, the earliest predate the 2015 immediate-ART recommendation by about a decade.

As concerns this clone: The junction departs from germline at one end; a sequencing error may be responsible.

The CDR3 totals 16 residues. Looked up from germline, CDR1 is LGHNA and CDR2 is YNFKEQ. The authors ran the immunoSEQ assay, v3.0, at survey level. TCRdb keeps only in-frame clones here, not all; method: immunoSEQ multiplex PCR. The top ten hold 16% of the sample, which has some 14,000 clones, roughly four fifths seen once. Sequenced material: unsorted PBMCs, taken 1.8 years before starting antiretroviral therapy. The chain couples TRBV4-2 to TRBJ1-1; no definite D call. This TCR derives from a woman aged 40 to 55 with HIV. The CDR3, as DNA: TGTGTCAGCAGCCAAGATACCCGGGGAAGCTACACTGAAGCTTTCTTT. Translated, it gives CVSSQDTRGSYTEAFF.